This T cell receptor beta chain comes out of a study of blood T cell repertoires in COVID-19. In germline, CDR1 is MNHEY, CDR2 SVGEGT. The CDR3 is 16 amino acids. V lost 5 bases, J lost 2 bases, and 7 bases stayed unmatched. Sequencing used immunoSEQ multiplex PCR; TCRdb keeps in-frame clones, though not all of them. The repertoire holds hundreds of thousands of clones, with 89% as singletons. This clone was detected only a few times. The sample was peripheral blood. The chain has TRBV6-2 or TRBV6-3 and TRBJ2-1; 9 bases line up with TRBD2. The sequence derives from an older woman with acute or convalescent COVID-19. CDR3 protein: CASSPGLAPPYNEQFF. In nucleotides, the CDR3 is TGTGCCAGCAGTCCCGGACTAGCGCCCCCCTACAATGAGCAGTTCTTC.